This T cell receptor beta chain was sequenced during a study of blood T cells in healthy people across ages. General study points: Whereas aged donors had fewer naive CD4+ cells, long-lived donors had more of them and higher diversity.

The sample holds a few counts of this clonotype. No antigen is known for it. Total RNA, at least 6 micrograms per sample, was extracted from PBMCs. Primed by a sample-barcoded 5' primer and a J-beta primer mix, a second PCR proceeded for about 6 to 12 cycles. TCRdb re-derived calls from the 5' RACE reads in MiXCR, one entry per CDR3 protein. The profile shows about 730,000 distinct CDR3 sequences, roughly 47% of them singletons. After removal of 6 bases from V and 3 bases from J, the junction contained 15 bases not matched to a gene. This CDR3 spans 18 amino acids. The chain carries TRBV12-3 or TRBV12-4 and TRBJ2-7, with TRBD2 matching 12 bases. Material: blood. The TCR was taken from a woman aged 60-75 years in good health. The CDR3 nucleotides read TGTGCCAGCAGGGGACTAGCGGGCCCCAGGGGTGTTGACTACGAGCAGTACTTC. This codes for CASRGLAGPRGVDYEQYF.